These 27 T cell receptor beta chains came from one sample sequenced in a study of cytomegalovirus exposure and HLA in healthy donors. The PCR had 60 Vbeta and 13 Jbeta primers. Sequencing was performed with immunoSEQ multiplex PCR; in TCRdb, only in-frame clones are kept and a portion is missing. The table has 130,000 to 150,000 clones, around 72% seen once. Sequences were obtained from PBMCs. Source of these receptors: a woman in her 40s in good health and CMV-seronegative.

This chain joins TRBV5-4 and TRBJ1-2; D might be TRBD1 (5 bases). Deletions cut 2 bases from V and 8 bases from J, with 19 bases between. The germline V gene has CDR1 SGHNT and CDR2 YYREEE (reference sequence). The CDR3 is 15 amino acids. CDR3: CASSFGAASGLGYTF. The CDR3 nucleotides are TGTGCCAGCAGCTTTGGTGCGGCTTCAGGGTTAGGCTACACCTTC.

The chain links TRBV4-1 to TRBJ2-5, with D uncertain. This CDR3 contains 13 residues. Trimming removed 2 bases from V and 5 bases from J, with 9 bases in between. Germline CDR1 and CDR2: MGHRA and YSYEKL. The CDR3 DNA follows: TGCGCCAGCAGCCAACAGGTATCGGAGACCCAGTACTTC. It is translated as CASSQQVSETQYF.

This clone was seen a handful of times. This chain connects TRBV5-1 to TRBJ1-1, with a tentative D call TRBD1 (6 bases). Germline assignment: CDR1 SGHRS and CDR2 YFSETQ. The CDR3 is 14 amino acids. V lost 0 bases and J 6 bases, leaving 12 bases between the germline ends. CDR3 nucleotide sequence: TGCGCCAGCAGCTTGGTGCAGGGGAAAGCTGAAGCTTTCTTT. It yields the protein CASSLVQGKAEAFF.

The chain's CDR3 is CATSPPGGGTQYF. In DNA, the CDR3 is TGTGCCACCAGCCCACCGGGGGGAGGGACCCAGTACTTC. This chain joins TRBV15 and TRBJ2-5; the match to TRBD2 covers 7 bases. The CDR3 sequence is 13 residues long. V lost 5 bases, J lost 7 bases, and 7 bases stayed unmatched. Germline CDR1 is LNHNV and CDR2 is YYDKDF (reference sequence).

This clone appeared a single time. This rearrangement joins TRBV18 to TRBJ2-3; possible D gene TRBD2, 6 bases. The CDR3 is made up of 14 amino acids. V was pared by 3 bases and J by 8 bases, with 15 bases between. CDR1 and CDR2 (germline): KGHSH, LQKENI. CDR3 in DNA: TGTGCCAGCTCACCGGACGGGGGAAGGAGTACGCAGTATTTT. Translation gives CASSPDGGRSTQYF.

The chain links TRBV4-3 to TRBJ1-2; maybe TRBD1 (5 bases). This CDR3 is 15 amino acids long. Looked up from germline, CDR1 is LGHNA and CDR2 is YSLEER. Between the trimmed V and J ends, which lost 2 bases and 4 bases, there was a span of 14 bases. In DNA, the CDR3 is TGCGCCAGCAGCCAATCGCTCCAGGGTAGCTATGGCTACACCTTC. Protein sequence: CASSQSLQGSYGYTF.

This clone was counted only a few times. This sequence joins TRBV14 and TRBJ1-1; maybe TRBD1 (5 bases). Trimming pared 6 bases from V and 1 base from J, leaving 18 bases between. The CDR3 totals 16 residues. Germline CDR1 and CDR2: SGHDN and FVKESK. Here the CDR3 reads CASSPNGQGKNTEAFF. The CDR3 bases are TGTGCCAGCAGTCCTAACGGGCAGGGTAAGAACACTGAAGCTTTCTTT.

The CDR3 DNA follows: TGTGCCAGCTGCATGGTTCGGTGCATCTATGGCTACACCTTC. Protein product: CASCMVRCIYGYTF. The genes are TRBV28 and TRBJ1-2; D ambiguous. Germline values: CDR1 MDHEN, CDR2 SYDVKM. This CDR3 has 14 amino acids. V lost 8 bases to trimming and J lost 4 bases, with 17 bases between them.

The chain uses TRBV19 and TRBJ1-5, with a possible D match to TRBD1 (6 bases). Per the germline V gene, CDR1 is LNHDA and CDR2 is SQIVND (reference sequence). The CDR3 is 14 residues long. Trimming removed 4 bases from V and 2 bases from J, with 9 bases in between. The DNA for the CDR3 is TGTGCCAGTAGTACACAGGGCCGCAATCAGCCCCAGCATTTT. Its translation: CASSTQGRNQPQHF.

CDR3 DNA sequence: TGTGCCAGCAGTCTAGGGACAGGAGCTCGCGGCTACACCTTC. It codes for CASSLGTGARGYTF. This chain uses TRBV27 with TRBJ1-2; 8 nucleotides agree with TRBD1. Germline assignment: CDR1 MNHEY and CDR2 SMNVEV (reference sequence). There are 14 residues in the CDR3. V lost 5 bases to trimming and J lost 8 bases; unmatched junction nucleotides: 10.

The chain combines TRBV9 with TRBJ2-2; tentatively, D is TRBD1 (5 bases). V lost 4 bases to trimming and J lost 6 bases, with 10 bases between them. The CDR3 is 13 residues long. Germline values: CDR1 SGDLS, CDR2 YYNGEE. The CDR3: CASSSRAPGELFF. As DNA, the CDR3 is TGTGCCAGCAGCTCCAGGGCTCCCGGGGAGCTGTTTTTT.

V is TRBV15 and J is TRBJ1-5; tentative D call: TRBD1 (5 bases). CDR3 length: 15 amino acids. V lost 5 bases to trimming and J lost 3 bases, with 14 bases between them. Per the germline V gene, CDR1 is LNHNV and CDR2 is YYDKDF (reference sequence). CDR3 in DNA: TGTGCCACCAGCGCGTCAGGGTTGGTCAATCAGCCCCAGCATTTT. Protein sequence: CATSASGLVNQPQHF.

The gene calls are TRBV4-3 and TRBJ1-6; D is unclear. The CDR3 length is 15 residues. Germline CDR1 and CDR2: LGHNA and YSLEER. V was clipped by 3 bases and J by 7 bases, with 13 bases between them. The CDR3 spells CASSHRVPENSPLHF. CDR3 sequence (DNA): TGCGCCAGCAGCCACCGAGTACCTGAGAATTCACCCCTCCACTTT.

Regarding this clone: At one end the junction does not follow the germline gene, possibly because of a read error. Here the CDR3 DNA reads TGCGCCAGCAGCTTGGAATTTCCCCCGGGGGGGCTGTTTTTT. Translation gives CASSLEFPPGGLFF. The gene calls are TRBV5-1 and TRBJ2-2; 7 positions match TRBD2. The CDR3 length is 14 residues. CDR1 is SGHRS, CDR2 YFSETQ, per germline.

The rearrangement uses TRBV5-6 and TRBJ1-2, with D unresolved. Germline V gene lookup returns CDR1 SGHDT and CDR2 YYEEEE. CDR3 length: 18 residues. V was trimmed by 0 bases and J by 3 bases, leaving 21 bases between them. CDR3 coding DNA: TGTGCCAGCAGCTTGGGTCAGCCCGGACTGGTTCTGGACTATGGCTACACCTTC. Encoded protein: CASSLGQPGLVLDYGYTF.

The CDR3 DNA reads TGTGCCAGCAGCTTAGAGCCGTTAGATACGCAGTATTTT. This translates into CASSLEPLDTQYF. This chain uses TRBV7-9 with TRBJ2-3; the D is unclear. V was clipped by 1 base and J by 5 bases, with 7 bases between them. The CDR3 runs to 13 residues. Per germline, CDR1 SEHNR and CDR2 FQNEAQ (reference sequence). Filled out from reference TRBV7-9 and TRBJ2-3, the complete variable domain reads DTGVSQNPRHKITKRGQNVTFRCDPISEHNRLYWYRQTLGQGPEFLTYFQNEAQLEKSRLLSDRFSAERPKGSFSTLEIQRTEQGDSAMYLCASSLEPLDTQYFGPGTRLTVL.

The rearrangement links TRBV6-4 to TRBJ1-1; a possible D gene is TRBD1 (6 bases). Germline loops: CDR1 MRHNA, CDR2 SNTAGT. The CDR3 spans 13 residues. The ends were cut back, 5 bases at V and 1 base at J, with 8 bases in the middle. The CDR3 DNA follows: TGTGCCAGCAGTTCGGACAGGAACACTGAAGCTTTCTTT. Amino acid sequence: CASSSDRNTEAFF.

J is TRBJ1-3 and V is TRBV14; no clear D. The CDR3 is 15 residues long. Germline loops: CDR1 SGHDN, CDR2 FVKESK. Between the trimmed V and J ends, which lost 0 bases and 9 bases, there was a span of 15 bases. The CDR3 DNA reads TGTGCCAGCAGCCAAGATAGAGGAAAGGTAAGCACCATATATTTT. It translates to CASSQDRGKVSTIYF. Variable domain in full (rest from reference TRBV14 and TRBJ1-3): EAGVTQFPSHSVIEKGQTVTLRCDPISGHDNLYWYRRVMGKEIKFLLHFVKESKQDESGMPNNRFLAERTGGTYSTLKVQPAELEDSGVYFCASSQDRGKVSTIYFGEGSWLTVV.

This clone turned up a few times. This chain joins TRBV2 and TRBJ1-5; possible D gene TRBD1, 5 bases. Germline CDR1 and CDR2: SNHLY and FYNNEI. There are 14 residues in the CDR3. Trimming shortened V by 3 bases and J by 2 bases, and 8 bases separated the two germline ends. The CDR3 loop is CASSEWGGNQPQHF. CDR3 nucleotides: TGTGCCAGCAGTGAGTGGGGCGGCAATCAGCCCCAGCATTTT.

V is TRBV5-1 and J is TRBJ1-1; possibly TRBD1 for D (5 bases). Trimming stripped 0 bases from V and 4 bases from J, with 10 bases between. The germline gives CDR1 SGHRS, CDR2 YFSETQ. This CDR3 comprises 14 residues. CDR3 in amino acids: CASSLDGASTEAFF. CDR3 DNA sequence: TGCGCCAGCAGCTTGGATGGGGCTAGCACTGAAGCTTTCTTT.

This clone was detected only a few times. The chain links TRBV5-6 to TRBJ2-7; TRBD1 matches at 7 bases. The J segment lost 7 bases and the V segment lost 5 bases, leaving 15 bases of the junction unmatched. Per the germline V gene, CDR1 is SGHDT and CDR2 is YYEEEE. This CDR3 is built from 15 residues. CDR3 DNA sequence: TGTGCCAGCAGACCCCGGGACAGCGGAATGGGTGAGCAGTACTTC. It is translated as CASRPRDSGMGEQYF. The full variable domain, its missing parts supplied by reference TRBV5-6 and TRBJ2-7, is DAGVTQSPTHLIKTRGQQVTLRCSPKSGHDTVSWYQQALGQGPQFIFQYYEEEERQRGNFPDRFSGHQFPNYSSELNVNALLLGDSALYLCASRPRDSGMGEQYFGPGTRLTVT.

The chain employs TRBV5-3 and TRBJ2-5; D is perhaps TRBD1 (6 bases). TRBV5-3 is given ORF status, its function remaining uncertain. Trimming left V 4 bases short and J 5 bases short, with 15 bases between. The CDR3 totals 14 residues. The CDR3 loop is CARSVHRDKETQYF. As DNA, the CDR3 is TGTGCCAGAAGCGTACACAGGGATAAGGAGACCCAGTACTTC.

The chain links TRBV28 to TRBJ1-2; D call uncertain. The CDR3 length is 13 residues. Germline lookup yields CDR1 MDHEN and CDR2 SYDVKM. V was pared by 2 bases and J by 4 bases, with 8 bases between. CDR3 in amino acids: CASSLIQAYGYTF. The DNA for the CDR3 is TGTGCCAGCAGTTTAATCCAGGCCTATGGCTACACCTTC.

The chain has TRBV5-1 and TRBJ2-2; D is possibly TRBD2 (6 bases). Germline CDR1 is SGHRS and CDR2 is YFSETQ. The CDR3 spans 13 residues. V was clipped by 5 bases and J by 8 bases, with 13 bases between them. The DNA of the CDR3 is TGCGCCAGCAGTATGGGAGGAATTGGGGAGCTGTTTTTT. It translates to CASSMGGIGELFF. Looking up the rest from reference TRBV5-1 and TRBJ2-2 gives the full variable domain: KAGVTQTPRYLIKTRGQQVTLSCSPISGHRSVSWYQQTPGQGLQFLFEYFSETQRNKGNFPGRFSGRQFSNSRSEMNVSTLELGDSALYLCASSMGGIGELFFGEGSRLTVL.

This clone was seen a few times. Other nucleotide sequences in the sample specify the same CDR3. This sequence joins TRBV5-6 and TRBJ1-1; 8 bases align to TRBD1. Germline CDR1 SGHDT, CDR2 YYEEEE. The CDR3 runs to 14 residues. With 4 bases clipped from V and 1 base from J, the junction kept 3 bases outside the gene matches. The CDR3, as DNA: TGTGCCAGCAGCCTAGACAGGGGGAACACTGAAGCTTTCTTT. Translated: CASSLDRGNTEAFF.

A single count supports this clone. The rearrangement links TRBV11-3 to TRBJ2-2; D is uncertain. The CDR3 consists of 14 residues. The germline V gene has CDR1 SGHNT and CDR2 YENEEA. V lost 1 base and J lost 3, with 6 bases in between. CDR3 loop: CASSLALDTGELFF. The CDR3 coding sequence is TGTGCCAGCAGCTTAGCTCTCGACACCGGGGAGCTGTTTTTT.

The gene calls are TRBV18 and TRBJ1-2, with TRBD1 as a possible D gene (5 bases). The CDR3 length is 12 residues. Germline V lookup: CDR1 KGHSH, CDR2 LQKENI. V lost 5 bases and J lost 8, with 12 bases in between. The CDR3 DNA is TGTGCCAGCTCAGTCCCATCAGGGGGCTACACCTTC. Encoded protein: CASSVPSGGYTF.